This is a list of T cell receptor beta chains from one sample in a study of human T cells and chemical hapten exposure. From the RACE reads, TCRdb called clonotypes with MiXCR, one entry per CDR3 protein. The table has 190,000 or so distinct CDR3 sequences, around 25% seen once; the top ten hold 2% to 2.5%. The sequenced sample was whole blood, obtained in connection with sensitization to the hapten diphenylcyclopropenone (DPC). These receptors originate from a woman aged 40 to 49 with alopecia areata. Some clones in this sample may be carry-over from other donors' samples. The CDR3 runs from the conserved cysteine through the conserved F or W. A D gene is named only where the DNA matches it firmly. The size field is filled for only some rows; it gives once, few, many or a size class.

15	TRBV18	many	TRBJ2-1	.	CASSPRQGGSNEQFF	TGTGCCAGCTCACCCCGGCAGGGGGGTAGCAATGAGCAGTTCTTC
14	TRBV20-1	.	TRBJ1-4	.	CSARGTRQQEKLFF	TGCAGTGCTAGAGGAACTAGACAGCAAGAAAAACTGTTTTTT
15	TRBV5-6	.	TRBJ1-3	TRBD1	CASSKDRGYGNTIYF	TGTGCCAGCAGCAAAGACAGGGGCTATGGAAACACCATATATTTT
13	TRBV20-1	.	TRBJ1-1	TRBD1	CSVLGQATTEAFF	TGCAGTGTTTTGGGACAGGCGACCACTGAAGCTTTCTTT
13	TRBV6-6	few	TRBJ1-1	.	CASSYSSEGEAFF	TGTGCCAGCAGTTACTCGAGCGAGGGTGAAGCTTTCTTT
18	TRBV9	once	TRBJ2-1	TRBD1	CASSVAFGETGTWNEQFF	TGTGCCAGCAGCGTAGCGTTTGGTGAGACAGGGACGTGGAATGAGCAGTTCTTC
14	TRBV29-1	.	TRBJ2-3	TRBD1	CSVEATGGRDTQYF	TGCAGCGTTGAAGCAACAGGGGGCCGAGATACGCAGTATTTT
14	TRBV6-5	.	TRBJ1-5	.	CASRLVVGNQPQHF	TGTGCCAGCAGGCTCGTCGTGGGCAATCAGCCCCAGCATTTT
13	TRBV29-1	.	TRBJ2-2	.	CSVGGGAAGELFF	TGCAGCGTTGGGGGGGGGGCCGCCGGGGAGCTGTTTTTT
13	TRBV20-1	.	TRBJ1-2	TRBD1	CSAREWTGDGYTF	TGCAGTGCTAGGGAGTGGACAGGGGATGGCTACACCTTC
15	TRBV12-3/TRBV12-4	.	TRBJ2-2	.	CASSSDSDRTGELFF	TGTGCCAGCAGTTCGGACAGCGATCGCACCGGGGAGCTGTTTTTT
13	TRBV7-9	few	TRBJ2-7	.	CASRSDGPYEQYF	TGTGCCAGCAGGTCGGACGGACCCTACGAGCAGTACTTC
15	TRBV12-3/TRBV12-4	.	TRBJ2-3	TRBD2	CASRPLAGVTDTQYF	TGTGCCAGCAGACCCCTAGCGGGAGTGACAGATACGCAGTATTTT
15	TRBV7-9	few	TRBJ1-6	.	CASSFRGRDNSPLHF	TGTGCCAGCAGCTTTAGGGGACGGGATAATTCACCCCTCCACTTT